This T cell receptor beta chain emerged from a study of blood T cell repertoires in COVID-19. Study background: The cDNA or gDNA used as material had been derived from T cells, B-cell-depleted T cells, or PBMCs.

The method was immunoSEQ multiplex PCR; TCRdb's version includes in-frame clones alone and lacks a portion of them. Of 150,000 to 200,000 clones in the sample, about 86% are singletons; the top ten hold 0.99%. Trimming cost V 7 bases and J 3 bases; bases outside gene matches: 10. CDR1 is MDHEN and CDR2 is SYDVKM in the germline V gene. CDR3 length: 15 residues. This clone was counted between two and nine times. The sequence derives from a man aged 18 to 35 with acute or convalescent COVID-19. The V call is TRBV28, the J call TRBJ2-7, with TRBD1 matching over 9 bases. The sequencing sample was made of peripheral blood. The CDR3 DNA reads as TGTGCCAGCAATACACAGGGGGCCCCGCTCTACGAGCAGTACGTC. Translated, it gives CASNTQGAPLYEQYV.